This T cell receptor beta chain was retrieved from a study of OX40 agonist ivuxolimab in advanced cancers. For the study at large: Ivuxolimab was delivered to patients intravenously every 2 weeks at doses spanning 0.01 to 10 mg/kg. Patients were roughly 81% male with ages roughly 23 to 85, mean about 60. Study-level results: Compared with others, partial responders at 0.1-3.0 mg/kg displayed clonal expansion among the lowest.

As to this clone: Its antigen is not known.

This table comes from immunoSEQ multiplex PCR, and its TCRdb copy is limited to in-frame clones, with some not included. The sample lists tens of thousands of clones; about 90% were seen once. The CDR3 consists of 13 residues. CDR1 and CDR2 (germline): SGHTA, FQGNSA. Trimming took off 0 bases at V and 8 bases at J, with 7 bases between the two ends. This chain connects TRBV7-2 to TRBJ1-4; D uncertain. The sequences come from CD4+ or CD8+ T cells sorted from blood, collected in a trial of the OX40 agonist ivuxolimab. The sequence was collected from an adult with an advanced solid tumor such as melanoma, head and neck, liver or kidney cancer. The CDR3 protein is CASSLAGFEKLFF. The CDR3 bases are TGTGCCAGCAGCTTAGCGGGTTTCGAAAAACTGTTTTTT.